This TCR beta chain was documented in a study of T-cell memory formation after mild COVID-19. Whole-study context: Clusters were largely donor specific.

Study-level results: Still unconfirmed is whether the second-wave clones peaking on day 37 recognized SARS-CoV-2.

On this clonotype itself: The antigen is unknown.

TCRdb called the 5' RACE reads again in MiXCR, with one record for every CDR3 protein. The sample includes over 400,000 distinct CDR3 sequences, more than 20% of them seen just once. V was clipped by 7 bases and J by 4 bases, with 16 bases between them. The CDR3 totals 14 residues. This clonotype originated in an adult woman who had mild COVID-19 (a few samples of this study predate the infection). Cell type and time point are not known. The sample consisted of PBMCs or a T cell subset sorted from them (not recorded which). The chain carries TRBV12-3 or TRBV12-4 and TRBJ1-1; maybe TRBD1 (6 bases). CDR3 sequence reads: CASNTGTLSTEAFF. For the CDR3, the DNA is TGTGCCAGCAACACAGGGACCTTGAGCACTGAAGCTTTCTTT.